Listed below are T cell receptor beta chains from one sample, sequenced in a study of blood T cell repertoires in COVID-19. Clones were read by immunoSEQ multiplex PCR, and TCRdb kept only the in-frame ones, dropping some. The sample yields around 300,000 clones, 85% seen once. Sequenced sample: peripheral blood. All receptors derive from a human donor in a cohort sampled during active COVID-19. Each CDR3 is given with its conserved first and last residue. D genes are given only for firm matches. Clone size, where shown, is once, few, many, or a class for clones that have expanded.

J gene | clone size | V gene | D gene | CDR3 protein | CDR3 DNA
TRBJ2-2 | NA | TRBV7-6 | NA | CASSPRTDSYTGELFF | TGTGCCAGCAGCCCGAGGACAGATTCCTACACCGGGGAGCTGTTTTTT
TRBJ1-1 | NA | TRBV30 | NA | CAWSVGVMNTEAFF | TGTGCCTGGAGTGTAGGGGTGATGAACACTGAAGCTTTCTTT
TRBJ2-1 | once | TRBV4-2 | TRBD2 | CASSLKRDSGSYNEQFF | TGTGCCAGCAGCCTCAAAAGAGACAGCGGGAGCTACAATGAGCAGTTCTTC
TRBJ2-7 | NA | TRBV12-3/TRBV12-4 | NA | CASSKQGFEQYF | TGTGCCAGCAGTAAACAGGGTTTTGAGCAGTACTTC
TRBJ2-7 | NA | TRBV27 | TRBD2 | CASSLRREGQQQYF | TGTGCCAGCAGTTTAAGGCGGGAGGGCCAGCAGCAGTACTTC
TRBJ2-1 | NA | TRBV29-1 | TRBD2 | CSVGGGAGFVYNEQFF | TGCAGCGTTGGGGGGGGAGCGGGTTTTGTCTACAATGAGCAGTTCTTC
TRBJ1-2 | NA | TRBV20-1 | NA | CSASNSRNYGYTF | TGCAGTGCGAGTAACAGTCGTAACTATGGCTACACCTTC
TRBJ2-7 | NA | TRBV2 | NA | CASTGRGSSYEQYF | TGTGCCAGCACGGGGAGGGGGTCCTCCTACGAGCAGTACTTC
TRBJ2-4 | NA | TRBV6-5 | NA | CASSYPPPVNQYF | TGTGCCAGCAGTTATCCGCCGCCGGTGAATCAGTACTTC
TRBJ2-3 | NA | TRBV3-1/TRBV3-2 | NA | CASSATDTQYF | TGTGCCAGCAGCGCGACAGATACGCAGTATTTT
TRBJ2-1 | NA | TRBV5-1 | TRBD2 | CASSLSGVSLNEQFF | TGCGCCAGCAGCCTCAGCGGGGTGAGTTTGAATGAGCAGTTCTTC
TRBJ2-7 | NA | TRBV6-5 | TRBD1 | CASSLGAGGNYEQYF | TGTGCCAGCAGTTTGGGGGCAGGGGGTAACTACGAGCAGTACTTC
TRBJ2-2 | NA | TRBV13 | NA | CASSFASISTNTGELFF | TGTGCCAGCAGCTTTGCTAGTATCTCCACGAACACCGGGGAGCTGTTTTTT
TRBJ1-2 | once | TRBV18 | NA | CASSSIHPADGYTF | TGTGCCAGCTCATCCATACACCCGGCGGATGGCTACACCTTC
TRBJ2-3 | NA | TRBV10-2 | TRBD1 | CASGTGNPDTQYF | TGCGCCAGCGGGACAGGGAATCCAGATACGCAGTATTTT
TRBJ2-5 | NA | TRBV6-2/TRBV6-3 | NA | CASSYVESSPQYF | TGTGCCAGCAGTTATGTCGAGTCGTCGCCCCAGTACTTC
TRBJ2-6 | NA | TRBV2 | NA | CASSRDIGANVLTF | TGTGCCAGCAGTCGGGACATTGGGGCCAACGTCCTGACTTTC
TRBJ1-2 | NA | TRBV28 | NA | CASSLAGRGYTF | TGTGCCAGCAGTTTAGCGGGGAGGGGCTACACCTTC
TRBJ1-2 | NA | TRBV9 | NA | CASSAAQAPGGYTF | TGTGCCAGCAGCGCGGCACAGGCCCCAGGGGGCTACACCTTC
TRBJ2-1 | NA | TRBV18 | NA | CASSQSGINEQFF | TGTGCCAGCTCTCAGTCAGGGATCAACGAGCAGTTCTTC
TRBJ1-1 | NA | TRBV7-2 | TRBD1 | CASSFFPSTGGIMNTEAFF | TGTGCCAGCAGCTTCTTCCCGTCGACAGGGGGGATTATGAACACTGAAGCTTTCTTT
TRBJ2-1 | NA | TRBV18 | TRBD1 | CASSPIQGISYNEQFF | TGTGCCAGCTCACCAATACAGGGGATTTCCTACAATGAGCAGTTCTTC
TRBJ1-2 | NA | TRBV2 | NA | CASSLGTSRAVLTF | TGTGCCAGCAGTCTGGGGACATCCCGAGCAGTATTGACCTTC
TRBJ1-3 | few | TRBV9 | TRBD1 | CASSVSPRQGDNTIYF | TGTGCCAGCAGCGTTTCTCCGAGACAGGGAGACAACACCATATATTTT
TRBJ1-2 | NA | TRBV7-2 | NA | CASSLYSGSDGYTF | TGTGCCAGCAGCTTATATTCGGGGTCCGATGGCTACACCTTC
TRBJ2-7 | NA | TRBV24-1 | NA | CATSDNRQGGYEQYF | TGTGCCACCAGTGATAACCGACAGGGAGGCTACGAGCAGTACTTC
TRBJ2-1 | NA | TRBV3-1/TRBV3-2 | TRBD1 | CASSQERDRVVNEQFF | TGTGCCAGCAGCCAAGAGAGGGACAGGGTAGTGAATGAGCAGTTCTTC
TRBJ2-3 | few | TRBV6-5 | TRBD2 | CASSSSGASTDTQYF | TGTGCCAGCAGTTCGAGCGGGGCTAGCACAGATACGCAGTATTTT
TRBJ1-1 | NA | TRBV7-8 | TRBD1 | CASSFTGGTTEAFF | TGTGCCAGCAGCTTCACAGGGGGGACAACTGAAGCTTTCTTT
TRBJ1-2 | once | TRBV19 | NA | CASSIGGGNGYTF | TGTGCCAGTAGTATCGGCGGGGGGAATGGCTACACCTTC
TRBJ1-2 | NA | TRBV28 | NA | CASRSQGYGYTF | TGTGCCAGCAGATCCCAGGGGTATGGCTACACCTTC
TRBJ2-7 | few | TRBV5-6 | NA | CASSLSGAQDEQYF | TGTGCCAGCAGCTTATCTGGGGCGCAGGACGAGCAGTACTTC
TRBJ2-1 | NA | TRBV15 | NA | CATPGRWEKQFF | TGTGCCACCCCAGGGAGGTGGGAGAAGCAGTTCTTC
TRBJ2-1 | NA | TRBV7-2 | NA | CASSLHQGFNEQFF | TGTGCCAGCAGCTTGCATCAGGGATTTAATGAGCAGTTCTTC
TRBJ2-7 | few | TRBV5-1 | TRBD2 | CASSLALTSGLVEQYF | TGCGCCAGCAGCTTGGCCCTAACTAGCGGTCTAGTCGAGCAGTACTTC
TRBJ2-7 | NA | TRBV7-9 | TRBD1 | CASSRTGDYEQYF | TGTGCCAGCAGTCGTACAGGGGACTACGAGCAGTACTTC
TRBJ2-5 | NA | TRBV14 | TRBD1 | CASSQDRKEGAEETQYF | TGTGCCAGCAGCCAAGATAGGAAAGAGGGGGCGGAAGAGACCCAGTACTTC
TRBJ2-1 | NA | TRBV5-1 | TRBD2 | CASSLVLAGGSGEQFF | TGCGCCAGCAGCTTGGTGCTAGCGGGAGGCTCAGGAGAGCAGTTCTTC
TRBJ2-2 | NA | TRBV14 | NA | CASSHPGYANTGELFF | TGTGCCAGCAGCCACCCCGGGTACGCGAACACCGGGGAGCTGTTTTTT
TRBJ2-1 | NA | TRBV24-1 | TRBD2 | CATSAGGSYNEQFF | TGTGCCACCAGTGCGGGGGGGTCCTACAATGAGCAGTTCTTC
TRBJ1-2 | NA | TRBV3-1/TRBV3-2 | NA | CASSAGGLYGYTF | TGTGCCAGCAGCGCGGGGGGACTTTATGGCTACACCTTC
TRBJ1-1 | NA | TRBV7-9 | TRBD1 | CASSSSVDRVTEAFF | TGTGCCAGCAGCTCCTCCGTAGACAGGGTGACCGAAGCTTTCTTT
TRBJ2-5 | many | TRBV7-8 | TRBD1 | CASSLHRGRVQETQYF | TGTGCCAGCAGCTTACACAGGGGGCGAGTCCAAGAGACCCAGTACTTC
TRBJ1-1 | NA | TRBV15 | NA | CATSRRLNTEAFF | TGTGCCACCAGCAGGAGATTGAACACTGAAGCTTTCTTT
TRBJ1-4 | NA | TRBV7-9 | NA | CASSAPAGEKLFF | TGTGCCAGCAGCGCGCCAGCAGGTGAAAAACTGTTTTTT
TRBJ2-3 | NA | TRBV5-1 | NA | CASSPPGGGGTDTQYF | TGCGCCAGCAGCCCACCCGGGGGTGGAGGCACAGATACGCAGTATTTT
TRBJ2-1 | NA | TRBV5-5 | NA | CASSLGRTLYNEQFF | TGTGCCAGCAGCTTGGGGAGGACTCTCTACAATGAGCAGTTCTTC
TRBJ2-1 | once | TRBV6-2/TRBV6-3 | TRBD2 | CASSYASGSFTIEQFF | TGTGCCAGCAGTTACGCTAGCGGGAGTTTTACAATTGAGCAGTTCTTC
TRBJ2-1 | NA | TRBV29-1 | TRBD2 | CSNRAGGSYNEQFF | TGCAGCAACCGAGCGGGAGGCTCCTACAATGAGCAGTTCTTC
TRBJ2-3 | NA | TRBV6-5 | NA | CASSYSWSSSTDTQYF | TGTGCCAGCAGTTACTCGTGGAGTTCGAGCACAGATACGCAGTATTTT
TRBJ2-1 | NA | TRBV4-1 | NA | CASSLWQGRIAGVNEQFF | TGCGCCAGCAGCCTATGGCAGGGGCGAATTGCGGGAGTAAATGAGCAGTTCTTC
TRBJ2-3 | NA | TRBV24-1 | NA | CATSEGRIDTQYF | TGTGCCACCAGTGAGGGGCGAATAGATACGCAGTATTTT
TRBJ2-7 | NA | TRBV7-2 | NA | CASSLAGGRVSYEQYF | TGTGCCAGCAGCTTAGCGGGAGGTCGCGTTTCCTACGAGCAGTACTTC
TRBJ1-1 | NA | TRBV6-5 | NA | CASSFPQLQGNTEAFF | TGTGCCAGCAGTTTCCCGCAATTACAGGGCAACACTGAAGCTTTCTTT
TRBJ1-4 | NA | TRBV5-1 | TRBD1 | CASSLEGQAYEKLFF | TGCGCCAGCAGCTTGGAGGGACAGGCGTATGAAAAACTGTTTTTT